What follows is one T cell receptor beta chain and its context. Antigen specificity is unknown. It was by quantitative 5'-RACE with molecular barcodes that TCR beta libraries were made. A single record per CDR3 protein comes from TCRdb applying MiXCR to the 5' RACE reads. The repertoire holds hundreds of thousands of distinct CDR3 sequences, with 8% to 9.5% as singletons. Per the germline V gene, CDR1 is SNHLY and CDR2 is FYNNEI. J gave up 1 base and V 8 bases, and 8 bases lay outside the gene matches. The CDR3 loop spans 16 amino acids. The sample originates from a study of CD8 T cells in ankylosing spondylitis. Study-wide findings and caveats: Ankylosing spondylitis blood appeared to carry a characteristic TCR beta motif of several highly homologous variants. Previously reported in reactive arthritis synovial fluid and blood were some of the motif variants.

This rearrangement joins TRBV2 to TRBJ2-3, with 11 bases lining up with TRBD2. Sequences were obtained from blood, either unsorted or a sorted T cell fraction (not recorded which). The TCR comes from a male donor with ankylosing spondylitis or in good health (not recorded which). Here the CDR3 reads CASGYSGRAGTDTQYF. The CDR3 region has the DNA TGTGCCAGCGGCTATAGCGGGAGGGCCGGCACAGATACGCAGTATTTT.